The clone carrying this T cell receptor (beta chain) was counted a few times. Its specificity is not known. TCRdb reprocessed the 5' RACE reads via MiXCR and lists one record per CDR3 protein. The sample has 690,000 or so distinct CDR3 sequences; around 6% are singletons. Trimming removed 7 bases at V and 0 bases at J, with 16 bases between. Germline CDR1 and CDR2: MDHEN and SYDVKM. This CDR3 has 15 residues. This specimen comes from a study of identical twins. Study observations and caveats: For out-of-frame beta sequences, excess twin sharing was weaker. In cord blood, abundant beta clonotypes had fewer insertions; memory showed no trend.

The chain couples TRBV28 to TRBJ2-7; possible D gene TRBD2, 5 bases. This receptor was obtained from a man aged 18-30 years in good health. The specimen was naive T cells sorted from blood. The CDR3 DNA sequence: TGTGCCAGCAAGCCTGCGGGCTCGAGCTCCTACGAGCAGTACTTC. Amino acid sequence: CASKPAGSSSYEQYF.